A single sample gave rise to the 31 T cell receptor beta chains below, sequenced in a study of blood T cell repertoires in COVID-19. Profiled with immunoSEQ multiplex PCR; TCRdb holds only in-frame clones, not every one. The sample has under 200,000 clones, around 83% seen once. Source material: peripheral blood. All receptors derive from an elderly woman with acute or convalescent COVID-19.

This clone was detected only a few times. CDR3 DNA: TGTGCCAGCGGGCGAATTCCCGGGGAGCTGTTTTTT. Its translation is CASGRIPGELFF. The J gene is TRBJ2-2, the V gene TRBV3-1 (or the pseudogene TRBV3-2); D unclear. Germline V gene data show CDR1 as LGHDT and CDR2 as YNNKEL (reference sequence). V gave up 8 bases and J gave up 6 bases, with 10 bases separating them. This CDR3 contains 12 residues.

In DNA form, the CDR3 reads TGTGCCAGCAGTTTGCTAGCGGGCTATGAGACCCAGTACTTC. Its protein product is CASSLLAGYETQYF. The V call is TRBV7-2, the J call TRBJ2-5; TRBD2 agrees at 8 bases. The V segment lost 6 bases and the J segment 5 bases; nucleotides outside the gene matches: 8. The CDR3 length is 14 residues. Germline CDR1 and CDR2: SGHTA and FQGNSA.

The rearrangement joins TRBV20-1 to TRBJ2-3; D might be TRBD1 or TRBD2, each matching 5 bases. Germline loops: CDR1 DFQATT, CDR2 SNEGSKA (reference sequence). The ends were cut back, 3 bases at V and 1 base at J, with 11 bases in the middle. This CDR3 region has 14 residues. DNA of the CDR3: TGCAGTGCTAGTGGGGGAGAGGGCACAGATACGCAGTATTTT. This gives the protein CSASGGEGTDTQYF.

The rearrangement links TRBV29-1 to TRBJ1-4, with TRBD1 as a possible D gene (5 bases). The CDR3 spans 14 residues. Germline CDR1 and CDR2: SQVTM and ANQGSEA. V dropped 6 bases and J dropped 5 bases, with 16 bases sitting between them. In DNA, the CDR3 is TGCAGCGTCGAAACTGACAGCTTAAATGAAAAACTGTTTTTT. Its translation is CSVETDSLNEKLFF.

The CDR3 here is CASSFTGNTEAFF. The CDR3 nucleotides read TGTGCCAGCAGTTTTACAGGGAACACTGAAGCTTTCTTT. The chain links TRBV6-4 to TRBJ1-1; maybe TRBD1 (5 bases). The CDR3 is 13 residues long. Germline values: CDR1 MRHNA, CDR2 SNTAGT. V was trimmed by 5 bases and J by 1 base, leaving 8 bases between them.

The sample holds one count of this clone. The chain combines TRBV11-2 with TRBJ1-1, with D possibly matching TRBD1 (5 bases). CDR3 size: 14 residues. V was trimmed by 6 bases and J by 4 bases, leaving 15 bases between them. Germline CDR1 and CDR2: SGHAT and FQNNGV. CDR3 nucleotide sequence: TGTGCCAGCAGTTTAACAGGTCAGGGCACTGAAGCTTTCTTT. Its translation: CASSLTGQGTEAFF.

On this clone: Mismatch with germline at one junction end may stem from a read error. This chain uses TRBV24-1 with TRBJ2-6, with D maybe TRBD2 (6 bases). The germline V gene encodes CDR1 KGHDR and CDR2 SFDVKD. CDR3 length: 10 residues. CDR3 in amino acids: CATSDLGTCF. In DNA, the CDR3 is TGTGCCACCAGTGATCTCGGGACTTGCTTT.

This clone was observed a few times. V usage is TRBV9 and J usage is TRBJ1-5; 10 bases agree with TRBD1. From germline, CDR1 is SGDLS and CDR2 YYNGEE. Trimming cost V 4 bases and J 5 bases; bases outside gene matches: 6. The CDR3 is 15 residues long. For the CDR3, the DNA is TGTGCCAGCAGCCGAGGACAGGGGGGTGATCAGCCCCAGCATTTT. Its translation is CASSRGQGGDQPQHF. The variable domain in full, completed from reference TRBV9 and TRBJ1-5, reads DSGVTQTPKHLITATGQRVTLRCSPRSGDLSVYWYQQSLDQGLQFLIQYYNGEERAKGNILERFSAQQFPDLHSELNLSSLELGDSALYFCASSRGQGGDQPQHFGDGTRLSIL.

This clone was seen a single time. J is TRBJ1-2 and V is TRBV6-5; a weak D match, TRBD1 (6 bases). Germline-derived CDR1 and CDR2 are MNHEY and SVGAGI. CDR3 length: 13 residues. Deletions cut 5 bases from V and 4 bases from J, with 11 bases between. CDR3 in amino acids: CASSQWTAYGYTF. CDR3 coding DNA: TGTGCCAGCAGTCAATGGACAGCCTATGGCTACACCTTC.

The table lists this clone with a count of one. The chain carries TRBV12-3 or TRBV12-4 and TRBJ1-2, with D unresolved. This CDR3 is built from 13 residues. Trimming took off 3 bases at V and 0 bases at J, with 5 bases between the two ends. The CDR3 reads CASSFGANYGYTF. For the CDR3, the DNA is TGTGCCAGCAGTTTTGGAGCTAACTATGGCTACACCTTC.

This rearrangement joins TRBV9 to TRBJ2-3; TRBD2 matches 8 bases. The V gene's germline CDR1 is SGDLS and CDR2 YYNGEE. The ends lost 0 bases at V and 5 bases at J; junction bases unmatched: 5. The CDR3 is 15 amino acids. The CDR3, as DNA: TGTGCCAGCAGCGTAGTGAGCGGGAGTCAAGATACGCAGTATTTT. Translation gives CASSVVSGSQDTQYF.

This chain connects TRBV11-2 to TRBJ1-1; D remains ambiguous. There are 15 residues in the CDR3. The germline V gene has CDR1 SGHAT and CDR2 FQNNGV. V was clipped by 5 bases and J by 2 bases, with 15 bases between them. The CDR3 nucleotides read TGTGCCAGCAGCCGCGCCAAAGAACCCAACACTGAAGCTTTCTTT. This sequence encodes CASSRAKEPNTEAFF.

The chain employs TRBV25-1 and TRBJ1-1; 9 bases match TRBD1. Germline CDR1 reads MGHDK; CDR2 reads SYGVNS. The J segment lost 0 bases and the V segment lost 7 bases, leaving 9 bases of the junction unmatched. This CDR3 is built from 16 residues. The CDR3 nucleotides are TGTGCCAGCATCCCCCGACAGGGGGGGATGAACACTGAAGCTTTCTTT. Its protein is CASIPRQGGMNTEAFF. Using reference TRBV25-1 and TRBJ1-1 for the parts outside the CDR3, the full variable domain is EADIYQTPRYLVIGTGKKITLECSQTMGHDKMYWYQQDPGMELHLIHYSYGVNSTEKGDLSSESTVSRIRTEHFPLTLESARPSHTSQYLCASIPRQGGMNTEAFFGQGTRLTVV.

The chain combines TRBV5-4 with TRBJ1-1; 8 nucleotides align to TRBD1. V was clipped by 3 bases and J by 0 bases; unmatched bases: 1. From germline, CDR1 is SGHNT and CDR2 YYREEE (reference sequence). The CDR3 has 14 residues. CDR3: CASSYRGVNTEAFF. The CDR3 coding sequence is TGTGCCAGCAGCTACAGGGGGGTGAACACTGAAGCTTTCTTT. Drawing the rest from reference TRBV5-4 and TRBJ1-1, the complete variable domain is ETGVTQSPTHLIKTRGQQVTLRCSSQSGHNTVSWYQQALGQGPQFIFQYYREEENGRGNFPPRFSGLQFPNYSSELNVNALELDDSALYLCASSYRGVNTEAFFGQGTRLTVV.

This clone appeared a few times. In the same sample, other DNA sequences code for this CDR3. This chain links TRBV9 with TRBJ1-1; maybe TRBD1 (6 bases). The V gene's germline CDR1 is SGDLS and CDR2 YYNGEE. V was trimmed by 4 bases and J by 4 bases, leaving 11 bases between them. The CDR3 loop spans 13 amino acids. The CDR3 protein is CASSFTGSTEAFF. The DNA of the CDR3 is TGTGCCAGCAGCTTTACAGGGTCCACTGAAGCTTTCTTT.

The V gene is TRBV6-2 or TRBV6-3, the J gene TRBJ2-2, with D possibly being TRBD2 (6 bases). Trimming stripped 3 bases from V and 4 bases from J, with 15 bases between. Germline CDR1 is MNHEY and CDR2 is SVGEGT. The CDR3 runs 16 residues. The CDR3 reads CASSYQLAGLTGELFF. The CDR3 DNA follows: TGTGCCAGCAGTTATCAACTAGCCGGCCTCACCGGGGAGCTGTTTTTT.

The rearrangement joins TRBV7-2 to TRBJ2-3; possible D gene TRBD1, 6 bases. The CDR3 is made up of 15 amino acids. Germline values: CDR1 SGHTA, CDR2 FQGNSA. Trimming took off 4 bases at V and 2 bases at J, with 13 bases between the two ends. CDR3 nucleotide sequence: TGTGCCAGCAGCTCCCGGACAGCTACCACAGATACGCAGTATTTT. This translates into CASSSRTATTDTQYF.

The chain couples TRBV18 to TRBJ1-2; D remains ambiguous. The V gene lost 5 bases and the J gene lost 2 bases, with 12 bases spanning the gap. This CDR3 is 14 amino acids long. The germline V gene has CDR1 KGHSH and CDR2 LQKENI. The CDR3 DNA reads TGTGCCAGCTCAGAGATGGGAGCGAACTATGGCTACACCTTC. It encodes CASSEMGANYGYTF.

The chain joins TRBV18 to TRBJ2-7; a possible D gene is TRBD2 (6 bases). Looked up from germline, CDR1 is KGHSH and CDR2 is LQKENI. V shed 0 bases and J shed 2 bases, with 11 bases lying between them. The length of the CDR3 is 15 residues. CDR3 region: CASSPPTRGTYEQYF. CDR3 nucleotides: TGTGCCAGCTCACCACCGACGCGGGGAACCTACGAGCAGTACTTC.

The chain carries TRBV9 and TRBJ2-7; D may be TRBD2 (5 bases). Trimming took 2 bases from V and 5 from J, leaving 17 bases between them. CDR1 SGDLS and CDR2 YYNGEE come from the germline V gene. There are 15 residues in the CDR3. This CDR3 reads CASSVRDKSKDEQYF. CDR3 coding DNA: TGTGCCAGCAGCGTCCGGGATAAATCGAAAGACGAGCAGTACTTC. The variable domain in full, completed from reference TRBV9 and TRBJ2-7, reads DSGVTQTPKHLITATGQRVTLRCSPRSGDLSVYWYQQSLDQGLQFLIQYYNGEERAKGNILERFSAQQFPDLHSELNLSSLELGDSALYFCASSVRDKSKDEQYFGPGTRLTVT.

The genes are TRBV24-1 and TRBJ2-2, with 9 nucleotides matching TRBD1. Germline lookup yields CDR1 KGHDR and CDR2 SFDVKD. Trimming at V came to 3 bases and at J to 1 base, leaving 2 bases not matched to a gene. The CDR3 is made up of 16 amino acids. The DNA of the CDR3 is TGTGCCACCAGTGATCCGGGACAGGGGAACACCGGGGAGCTGTTTTTT. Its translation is CATSDPGQGNTGELFF.

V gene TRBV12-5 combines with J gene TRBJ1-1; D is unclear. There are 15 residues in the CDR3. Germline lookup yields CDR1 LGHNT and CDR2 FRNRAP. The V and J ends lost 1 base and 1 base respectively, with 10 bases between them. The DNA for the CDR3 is TGTGCTAGTGGTTTGGGGTGGGGAGGGAACACTGAAGCTTTCTTT. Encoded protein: CASGLGWGGNTEAFF. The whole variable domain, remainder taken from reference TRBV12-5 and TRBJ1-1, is DARVTQTPRHKVTEMGQEVTMRCQPILGHNTVFWYRQTMMQGLELLAYFRNRAPLDDSGMPKDRFSAEMPDATLATLKIQPSEPRDSAVYFCASGLGWGGNTEAFFGQGTRLTVV.

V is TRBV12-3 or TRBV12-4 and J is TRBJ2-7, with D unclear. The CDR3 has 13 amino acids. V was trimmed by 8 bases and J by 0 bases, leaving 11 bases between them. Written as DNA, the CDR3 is TGTGCCAGCCAAAATCAAAACTCCTACGAGCAGTACTTC. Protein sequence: CASQNQNSYEQYF.

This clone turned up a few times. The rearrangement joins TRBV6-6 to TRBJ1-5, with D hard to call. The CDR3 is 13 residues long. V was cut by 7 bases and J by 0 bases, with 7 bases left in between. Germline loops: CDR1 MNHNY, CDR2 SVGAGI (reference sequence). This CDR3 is CASIRHSNQPQHF. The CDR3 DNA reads TGTGCCAGCATCAGACATAGCAATCAGCCCCAGCATTTT.

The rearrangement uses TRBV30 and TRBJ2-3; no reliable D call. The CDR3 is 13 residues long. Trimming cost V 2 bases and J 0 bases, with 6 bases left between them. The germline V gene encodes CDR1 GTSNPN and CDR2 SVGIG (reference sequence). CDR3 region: CAWSKQSTDTQYF. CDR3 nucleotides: TGTGCCTGGAGTAAACAAAGCACAGATACGCAGTATTTT. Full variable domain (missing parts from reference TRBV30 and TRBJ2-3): SQTIHQWPATLVQPVGSPLSLECTVEGTSNPNLYWYRQAAGRGLQLLFYSVGIGQISSEVPQNLSASRPQDRQFILSSKKLLLSDSGFYLCAWSKQSTDTQYFGPGTRLTVL.

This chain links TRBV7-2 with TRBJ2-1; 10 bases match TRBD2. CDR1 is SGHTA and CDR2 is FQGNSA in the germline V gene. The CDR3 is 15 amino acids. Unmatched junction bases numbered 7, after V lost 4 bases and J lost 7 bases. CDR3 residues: CASSSQAGGPNEQFF. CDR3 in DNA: TGTGCCAGCAGCTCCCAAGCGGGAGGGCCGAATGAGCAGTTCTTC.

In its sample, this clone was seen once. Here the CDR3 reads CASSLALHQPQHF. CDR3 DNA: TGTGCCAGCAGTTTAGCGCTACATCAGCCCCAGCATTTT. This chain joins TRBV12-3 or TRBV12-4 and TRBJ1-5; unclear D gene. This CDR3 region has 13 residues. Trimming stripped 0 bases from V and 5 bases from J, with 5 bases between.

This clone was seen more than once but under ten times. CDR3: CASSISRQETQYF. The CDR3 coding sequence is TGTGCCAGTAGTATATCCAGGCAAGAGACCCAGTACTTC. This chain links TRBV19 with TRBJ2-5; D gene unclear. The V gene lost 2 bases and the J gene lost 2 bases, with 6 bases spanning the gap. The CDR3 totals 13 residues. Germline loops: CDR1 LNHDA, CDR2 SQIVND (reference sequence).

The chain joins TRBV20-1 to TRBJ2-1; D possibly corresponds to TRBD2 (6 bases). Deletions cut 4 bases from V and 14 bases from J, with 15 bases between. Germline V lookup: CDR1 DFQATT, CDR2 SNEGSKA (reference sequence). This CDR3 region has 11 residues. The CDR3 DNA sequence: TGCAGTGCTAACTGGGGGGACTCGAAGTTCTTC. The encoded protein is CSANWGDSKFF.

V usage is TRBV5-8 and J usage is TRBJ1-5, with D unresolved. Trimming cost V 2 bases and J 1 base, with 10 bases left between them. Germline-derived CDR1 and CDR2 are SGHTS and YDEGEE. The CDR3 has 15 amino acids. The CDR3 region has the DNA TGTGCCAGCAGCTTAGACGGGATCAGCAATCAGCCCCAGCATTTT. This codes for CASSLDGISNQPQHF.

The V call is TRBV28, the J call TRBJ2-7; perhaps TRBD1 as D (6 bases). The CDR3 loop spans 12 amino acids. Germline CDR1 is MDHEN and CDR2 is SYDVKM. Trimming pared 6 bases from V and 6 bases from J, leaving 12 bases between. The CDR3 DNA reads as TGTGCCAGCAGCACCAGGGGTGGCGAGCAGTACTTC. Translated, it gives CASSTRGGEQYF.